The present T cell receptor beta chain was sequenced within a study of blood T cell repertoires in COVID-19. Study information: Sites across the United States, Italy and Spain contributed samples from acute and convalescent COVID-19. PBMCs, B-cell-depleted T cells, or T cells were the source of the cDNA or gDNA that made up the material.

Original processing methods: How many nucleated cells were present was estimated from reference gene primer amplification. Here immunoSEQ multiplex PCR was the method, and the copy in TCRdb shows in-frame clones only, minus some. The V and J calls and clone size were taken over from that table, and D and trimming were inferred from the DNA. The sample shows around 210,000 clones, about 90% of them seen only once. This clone has a handful of counts. V was shortened by 2 bases and J by 0 bases, with 10 bases between the two germline ends. The CDR3 contains 15 residues. Germline CDR1 MNHEY, CDR2 SVGEGT. The sample consisted of peripheral blood. This receptor was obtained from a young man with active or convalescent COVID-19. V gene TRBV6-2 or TRBV6-3 combines with J gene TRBJ1-1; the D is unclear. As DNA, the CDR3 is TGTGCCAGCAGTTACGTCCGCGAGTTGAACACTGAAGCTTTCTTT. Encoded protein: CASSYVRELNTEAFF.